This passage covers 22 T cell receptor beta chains from one sample sequenced in a study of blood T cell repertoires in COVID-19. This table comes from immunoSEQ multiplex PCR, and its TCRdb copy is limited to in-frame clones, with some not included. The data contain around 150,000 clones, approximately 90% of them singletons. Sequencing was done on a sample of peripheral blood. The receptors stem from a man aged 18 to 35 with acute or convalescent COVID-19.

This clone was observed a single time. The rearrangement links TRBV6-5 to TRBJ1-6; possibly TRBD1 for D (5 bases). The V and J ends lost 4 bases and 4 bases respectively, with 11 bases between them. CDR1 is MNHEY, CDR2 SVGAGI, per germline. This CDR3 region has 15 residues. The CDR3 region is CASSWGEPYNSPLHF. The CDR3 nucleotides read TGTGCCAGCAGTTGGGGGGAACCATATAATTCACCCCTCCACTTT.

The chain has TRBV4-1 and TRBJ2-1; 10 nucleotides agree with TRBD2. Trimming took 4 bases from V and 1 from J; bases not matched to a gene: 16. Germline V lookup: CDR1 MGHRA, CDR2 YSYEKL. CDR3 length: 20 residues. Here the CDR3 DNA reads TGCGCCAGCAGCCCTTGGGGGATTAGCGGGGGGCCATATTCCTACAATGAGCAGTTCTTC. This gives the protein CASSPWGISGGPYSYNEQFF.

The V gene is TRBV29-1, the J gene TRBJ1-6; D not certain. Trimming left V 8 bases short and J 6 bases short, with 23 bases between. Germline loops: CDR1 SQVTM, CDR2 ANQGSEA. CDR3 size: 16 residues. CDR3 in amino acids: CSPFGEAPSFNSPLHF. Here the CDR3 DNA reads TGCAGCCCATTTGGTGAAGCCCCAAGCTTTAATTCACCCCTCCACTTT.

This chain connects TRBV6-6 to TRBJ2-7, with 7 nucleotides matching TRBD2. The CDR3 is made up of 16 amino acids. Looked up from germline, CDR1 is MNHNY and CDR2 is SVGAGI (reference sequence). V dropped 0 bases and J dropped 2; count of bases not matched to a gene: 7. For the CDR3, the DNA is TGTGCCAGCAGTTACTCCTACCGGGCGGGGGCCTACGAGCAGTACTTC. As protein: CASSYSYRAGAYEQYF.

J is TRBJ1-5 and V is TRBV19; D may be TRBD1 (5 bases). Germline V gene lookup returns CDR1 LNHDA and CDR2 SQIVND (reference sequence). The CDR3 is made up of 15 amino acids. V dropped 4 bases and J dropped 3 bases, with 13 bases sitting between them. The CDR3 protein is CASSNGGAVNQPQHF. CDR3 DNA: TGTGCCAGTAGTAATGGCGGGGCAGTCAATCAGCCCCAGCATTTT.

This chain connects TRBV30 to TRBJ1-2, with D possibly TRBD1 on 5 matching bases. CDR1 and CDR2 from the germline V gene are GTSNPN and SVGIG (reference sequence). The CDR3 runs to 12 residues. Trimming took 2 bases from V and 8 from J, leaving 12 bases between them. CDR3 amino acids: CAWSIGHAGYTF. The CDR3 DNA reads TGTGCCTGGAGTATCGGACACGCGGGCTACACCTTC.

The V gene is TRBV6-4, the J gene TRBJ2-5; 9 bases are shared with TRBD1. Germline V gene sequence: CDR1 MRHNA, CDR2 SNTAGT. This CDR3 has 14 residues. V shed 5 bases, J shed 5 bases, and the junction held 6 bases outside the gene matches. For the CDR3, the DNA is TGTGCCAGCAGTCAGACAGGGGGAAGCGAGACCCAGTACTTC. As protein: CASSQTGGSETQYF.

This chain uses TRBV20-1 with TRBJ1-5; the D is unclear. This CDR3 region has 8 residues. CDR1 is DFQATT, CDR2 SNEGSKA, per germline (reference sequence). The CDR3 DNA reads TGCAGCCTGTTGCCCCAGCATTTT. It yields the protein CSLLPQHF.

This chain joins TRBV7-2 and TRBJ1-1; 7 bases line up with TRBD1. CDR3 length: 14 amino acids. Trimming cost V 3 bases and J 2 bases; bases outside gene matches: 3. CDR1 and CDR2 (germline): SGHTA, FQGNSA. CDR3 sequence (DNA): TGTGCCAGCAGCTTGGGACAGTCAAACACTGAAGCTTTCTTT. Protein sequence: CASSLGQSNTEAFF. The entire variable domain, with the rest obtained from reference TRBV7-2 and TRBJ1-1, is as follows: GAGVSQSPSNKVTEKGKDVELRCDPISGHTALYWYRQSLGQGLEFLIYFQGNSAPDKSGLPSDRFSAERTGGSVSTLTIQRTQQEDSAVYLCASSLGQSNTEAFFGQGTRLTVV.

The rearrangement uses TRBV4-2 and TRBJ1-2; D is undetermined. The CDR3 spans 13 residues. V was clipped by 1 base and J by 2 bases, with 5 bases between them. Germline V gene data show CDR1 as LGHNA and CDR2 as YNFKEQ. The CDR3 reads CASSQAQNYGYTF. The CDR3 DNA reads as TGTGCCAGCAGCCAAGCTCAGAACTATGGCTACACCTTC.

This chain connects TRBV19 to TRBJ1-6; maybe TRBD1 (5 bases). V was shortened by 4 bases and J by 9 bases, with 16 bases between the two germline ends. CDR1 and CDR2 from the germline V gene are LNHDA and SQIVND (reference sequence). The CDR3 totals 15 residues. Here the CDR3 DNA reads TGTGCCAGTAGTACCGTGGGGCAGGGAGGTTCACCCCTCCACTTT. It translates to CASSTVGQGGSPLHF. The whole variable domain, filled in from reference TRBV19 and TRBJ1-6, reads DGGITQSPKYLFRKEGQNVTLSCEQNLNHDAMYWYRQDPGQGLRLIYYSQIVNDFQKGDIAEGYSVSREKKESFPLTVTSAQKNPTAFYLCASSTVGQGGSPLHFGNGTRLTVT.

The J gene is TRBJ2-7, the V gene TRBV7-9; the D is unclear. V dropped 5 bases and J dropped 4 bases, with 9 bases sitting between them. The CDR3 consists of 12 residues. CDR1 SEHNR and CDR2 FQNEAQ come from the germline V gene (reference sequence). The CDR3 is CASSPISYEQYF. CDR3 DNA sequence: TGTGCCAGCAGCCCTATCTCTTACGAGCAGTACTTC.

The chain recombines TRBV19 with TRBJ1-1; D is unclear. The CDR3 sequence is 14 residues long. CDR1 is LNHDA, CDR2 SQIVND, per germline (reference sequence). V was trimmed by 9 bases and J by 6 bases, leaving 20 bases between them. CDR3 protein: CASRTSGVVPEAFF. CDR3 bases: TGTGCCAGCCGTACAAGCGGAGTGGTCCCTGAAGCTTTCTTT.

This rearrangement joins TRBV28 to TRBJ1-5, with D hard to call. Germline V CDR1 and CDR2: MDHEN, SYDVKM. The CDR3 has 12 residues. V lost 6 bases and J lost 9, with 12 bases in between. The CDR3 sequence: CASRGGVGPQHF. The CDR3 DNA sequence: TGTGCCAGCAGGGGCGGGGTCGGGCCCCAGCATTTT.

The rearrangement joins TRBV14 to TRBJ2-5; 12 nucleotides match TRBD2. Germline CDR1 and CDR2: SGHDN and FVKESK. The J segment lost 4 bases and the V segment lost 4 bases, leaving 7 bases of the junction unmatched. CDR3 length: 16 amino acids. The CDR3 DNA is TGTGCCAGCAGCCTTCGACTAGCGGGGGCCCGAGAGACCCAGTACTTC. The encoded protein is CASSLRLAGARETQYF.

This clone was picked up a small number of times. The V gene is TRBV7-2, the J gene TRBJ2-7, with TRBD2 identical over 14 bases. Germline loops: CDR1 SGHTA, CDR2 FQGNSA. V trimming: 3 bases; J trimming: 3 bases; junction bases outside the gene matches: 4. The length of the CDR3 is 16 residues. CDR3 loop: CASSFWGLAGVYEQYV. CDR3 sequence (DNA): TGTGCCAGCAGCTTTTGGGGACTAGCGGGGGTCTACGAGCAGTACGTC.

The chain employs TRBV4-1 and TRBJ1-2; D gene unclear. CDR1 is MGHRA and CDR2 is YSYEKL in the germline V gene. Trimming took off 0 bases at V and 0 bases at J, with 8 bases between the two ends. The CDR3 spans 15 residues. The DNA of the CDR3 is TGCGCCAGCAGCCAAGAAGTCTATACTAACTATGGCTACACCTTC. Its translation: CASSQEVYTNYGYTF.

The CDR3 sequence: CASSKGEGHRYEQYV. CDR3 sequence (DNA): TGTGCCAGCAGCAAAGGGGAGGGACACCGATACGAGCAGTACGTC. V and J are TRBV21-1 and TRBJ2-7; the DNA was not used to check the table's D call, TRBD2. TRBV21-1 is listed as a pseudogene. This CDR3 has 15 residues.

This chain joins TRBV11-2 and TRBJ2-7, with D possibly being TRBD1 (6 bases). The germline gives CDR1 SGHAT, CDR2 FQNNGV. Trimming left V 3 bases short and J 0 bases short, with 12 bases between. This CDR3 comprises 15 residues. The CDR3 DNA sequence: TGTGCCAGCAGCTTCGGACAGCCCAGCTCCTACGAGCAGTACTTC. Protein product: CASSFGQPSSYEQYF.

This clone was observed a few times. This sequence joins TRBV9 and TRBJ2-2; TRBD2 agrees at 7 bases. With V trimmed by 4 bases and J by 5 bases, 8 bases remained unmatched. The CDR3 runs 15 residues. CDR1 and CDR2 (germline): SGDLS, YYNGEE. The CDR3 spells CASSTSGLSTGELFF. The CDR3, as DNA: TGTGCCAGCAGCACCTCGGGACTATCGACCGGGGAGCTGTTTTTT.

V usage is TRBV3-1 (or the pseudogene TRBV3-2) and J usage is TRBJ1-2, with D perhaps TRBD1 (6 bases). The V and J ends lost 1 base and 8 bases respectively, with 14 bases between them. There are 14 residues in the CDR3. Germline V lookup: CDR1 LGHDT, CDR2 YNNKEL (reference sequence). CDR3: CASSQGAGDGGYTF. CDR3 bases: TGTGCCAGCAGCCAAGGGGCAGGGGATGGCGGCTACACCTTC.

This clone has a single count. The chain links TRBV5-1 to TRBJ2-7; 7 bases align to TRBD1. The CDR3 is made up of 14 amino acids. The germline V gene encodes CDR1 SGHRS and CDR2 YFSETQ. After removal of 0 bases from V and 7 bases from J, the junction contained 7 bases not matched to a gene. The CDR3 here is CASSLGQGVGEQYF. DNA of the CDR3: TGCGCCAGCAGCTTGGGACAGGGAGTAGGAGAGCAGTACTTC.